One sample yielded the 2 T cell receptor beta chains listed below, sequenced in a study of T cell repertoires in cytomegalovirus infection. Each CDR3 protein gets one entry after TCRdb re-called the reads with MiXCR. The sample lists 150,000 to 200,000 distinct CDR3 sequences; under 15% were seen once. Specimen: PBMCs. Every receptor here comes from a human donor in good health (CMV status not recorded). Some clones in this sample may be carry-over from other donors' samples.

The chain carries TRBV29-1 and TRBJ2-3; 7 positions agree with TRBD2. Germline V gene data show CDR1 as SQVTM and CDR2 as ANQGSEA. V lost 3 bases, J lost 4 bases, and 7 bases stayed unmatched. This CDR3 has 14 amino acids. CDR3 loop: CSVDFGGKADTQYF. Written as DNA, the CDR3 is TGCAGCGTTGACTTCGGGGGGAAGGCAGATACGCAGTATTTT.

This clonotype was seen more than once but under ten times. J is TRBJ2-5 and V is TRBV28; D remains unclear. V was cut by 3 bases and J by 5 bases, with 4 bases left in between. The CDR3 is made up of 11 amino acids. Germline CDR1 MDHEN, CDR2 SYDVKM. The CDR3 DNA is TGTGCCAGCAGTTTTGTGGAGACCCAGTACTTC. This codes for CASSFVETQYF.